This is a list of T cell receptor beta chains from one sample in a study of T cell responses to AZD1222 COVID-19 vaccine. Assay: immunoSEQ multiplex PCR; the TCRdb copy retains only in-frame clones and omits some. The sample contains 170,000 or so clones, about nine tenths of which appear only once. This specimen consisted of peripheral blood, obtained on day 0 of AZD1222 vaccination. The receptors come from an adult in good health. The CDR3 runs from the conserved cysteine through the conserved F or W.

v_call	j_call	cdr3_aa
TRBV3-1/TRBV3-2	TRBJ1-2	CASSQGRDYGYTF
TRBV27	TRBJ2-7	CASSLGGNSGGSSYEQYF
TRBV11-2	TRBJ2-1	CASSPWGRGRDEQFF
TRBV7-2	TRBJ1-4	CASSFRGINEKLFF
TRBV2	TRBJ1-5	CASTRGGQPQHF
TRBV5-1	TRBJ1-2	CASSPRQGTYGYTF
TRBV27	TRBJ1-5	CASSLALSNQPQHF
TRBV5-1	TRBJ1-1	CASSYLKVVTGGTVMNTEAFF
TRBV28	TRBJ1-2	CASSLRGRGGGYTF
TRBV18	TRBJ2-3	CASSPTSDTQYF
TRBV7-9	TRBJ1-2	CASSLDRENYGYTF
TRBV5-1	TRBJ1-2	CASSWNPGTIYGYTF
TRBV5-1	TRBJ2-1	CASSPQGGPNNEQFF
TRBV6-5	TRBJ1-3	CASAKGHSGNTIYF